The 22 T cell receptor beta chains below were found in one sample sequenced in a study of blood T cell repertoires in COVID-19 (dated by TCRdb to the early 2020s). To prepare the library, the immunoSEQ multiplex PCR assay was applied. Sourced from immuneACCESS, this table was stored by TCRdb with only in-frame sequences that have V and J called. A share of the clones is absent; for the studies checked, an unresolved V gene accounts for under half, and the remainder has no known explanation. For this sample there are about 52,000 clones; approximately 80% appear just once. Of the sample, 6.9% falls within the top ten clones. What was sequenced was peripheral blood. The receptors were sampled from a man aged 70 or older with active COVID-19.

V is TRBV28 and J is TRBJ1-2; 11 nucleotides line up with TRBD1. Germline values: CDR1 MDHEN, CDR2 SYDVKM. CDR3 length: 18 amino acids. Trimming removed 3 bases from V and 4 bases from J; junction bases left unmatched: 13. CDR3 sequence: CASSFVVPGQGEPYGYTF. DNA for the CDR3: TGTGCCAGCAGTTTCGTAGTCCCGGGACAGGGGGAGCCCTATGGCTACACCTTC.

The chain employs TRBV30 and TRBJ2-1; the D gene is possibly TRBD2 (5 bases). CDR3 size: 15 residues. V lost 0 bases, J lost 8 bases, and 17 bases lay in between. Germline V CDR1 and CDR2: GTSNPN, SVGIG (reference sequence). The CDR3 region is CAWSVPRTSMHEQFF. Here the CDR3 DNA reads TGTGCCTGGAGTGTACCCCGGACTTCCATGCATGAGCAGTTCTTC.

V gene TRBV5-1 combines with J gene TRBJ1-2; weak D call: TRBD1 (6 bases). V was trimmed by 0 bases and J by 5 bases, leaving 11 bases between them. CDR3 length equals 14 residues. CDR1 is SGHRS and CDR2 is YFSETQ in the germline V gene. CDR3 sequence (DNA): TGCGCCAGCAGCTTGGGGAACAGGGCATATGGCTACACCTTC. Translated, it gives CASSLGNRAYGYTF.

The chain carries TRBV5-5 and TRBJ1-4, with D tentatively TRBD1 (6 bases). CDR1 is SGHKS, CDR2 YYEKEE, per germline (reference sequence). This CDR3 region has 15 residues. Trimming stripped 1 base from V and 5 bases from J, with 12 bases between. The chain's CDR3 is CASSLFGQGNEKLFF. CDR3 DNA sequence: TGTGCCAGCAGCTTGTTTGGCCAGGGGAATGAAAAACTGTTTTTT.

This clone showed up just a few times. CDR3 nucleotide sequence: TGTGCCAGCAGCCTGGTGGGGGGGGTCACTGAAGCTTTCTTT. Protein product: CASSLVGGVTEAFF. This chain links TRBV5-4 with TRBJ1-1, with a weak D call TRBD1 (5 bases). Looked up from germline, CDR1 is SGHNT and CDR2 is YYREEE (reference sequence). V was shortened by 4 bases and J by 4 bases, with 14 bases between the two germline ends. This CDR3 comprises 14 residues.

This clone was picked up one time. The chain uses TRBV2 and TRBJ1-4, with a tentative D call TRBD1 (5 bases). V was clipped by 4 bases and J by 0 bases, with 9 bases between them. Germline CDR1 and CDR2: SNHLY and FYNNEI. The CDR3 is 15 residues long. The CDR3 nucleotides are TGTGCCAGCAGTGGAGACAGCGCAACTAATGAAAAACTGTTTTTT. Protein sequence: CASSGDSATNEKLFF.

The chain is built from TRBV5-1 and TRBJ2-7, with 7 bases fitting TRBD2. The CDR3 is made up of 14 amino acids. Trimming took 0 bases from V and 6 from J; bases not matched to a gene: 6. CDR1 and CDR2 (germline): SGHRS, YFSETQ. As DNA, the CDR3 is TGCGCCAGCAGCTTGGACGGGGGGACGGGCGAGCAGTACTTC. Translating it yields CASSLDGGTGEQYF.

The rearrangement links TRBV9 to TRBJ2-1, with TRBD1 matching 9 bases. The V gene end was trimmed by 4 bases and the J gene end by 4 bases; junction bases not matched to a gene: 9. Germline loops: CDR1 SGDLS, CDR2 YYNGEE. This CDR3 has 16 residues. CDR3 nucleotides: TGTGCCAGCAGCCCCCACGGGACAGGGATTTACAATGAGCAGTTCTTC. This gives the protein CASSPHGTGIYNEQFF.

CDR3 in amino acids: CASRMTGGIKNEQFF. CDR3 coding DNA: TGTGCCAGCAGAATGACAGGGGGCATCAAGAATGAGCAGTTCTTC. This chain uses TRBV27 with TRBJ2-1; TRBD1 aligns across 10 bases. Germline V gene lookup returns CDR1 MNHEY and CDR2 SMNVEV (reference sequence). This CDR3 is 15 amino acids long. Trimming cost V 6 bases and J 7 bases; bases outside gene matches: 9.

V and J are TRBV2 and TRBJ1-5; 8 bases match TRBD1. The junction had 9 bases not matched to a gene; V was cut back by 5 bases and J by 6 bases. CDR1 is SNHLY, CDR2 FYNNEI, per germline. The CDR3 covers 15 residues. Here the CDR3 DNA reads TGTGCCAGCAGTCCCACGACAGGGGCGGGTCAGCCCCAGCATTTT. Amino acids: CASSPTTGAGQPQHF. Filled out from reference TRBV2 and TRBJ1-5, the complete variable domain reads EPEVTQTPSHQVTQMGQEVILRCVPISNHLYFYWYRQILGQKVEFLVSFYNNEISEKSEIFDDQFSVERPDGSNFTLKIRSTKLEDSAMYFCASSPTTGAGQPQHFGDGTRLSIL.

V is TRBV30 and J is TRBJ2-4, with no clear D. Trimming shortened V by 7 bases and J by 7 bases, and 11 bases separated the two germline ends. The CDR3 spans 11 residues. Looked up from germline, CDR1 is GTSNPN and CDR2 is SVGIG (reference sequence). The CDR3 loop reads CASIYANIQYF. Here the CDR3 DNA reads TGTGCCTCCATTTATGCGAACATTCAGTACTTC.

The chain combines TRBV2 with TRBJ1-1, with 8 nucleotides matching TRBD1. This CDR3 comprises 15 residues. The germline V gene has CDR1 SNHLY and CDR2 FYNNEI. The ends lost 6 bases at V and 0 bases at J; junction bases unmatched: 6. The DNA for the CDR3 is TGTGCCAGCAGGGAGGACAGGGCCATGAACACTGAAGCTTTCTTT. As protein: CASREDRAMNTEAFF.

A word on this clone: This may be a read error: a much more frequent sequence differs by one nucleotide. The rearrangement links TRBV6-6 to TRBJ1-1; tentatively, D is TRBD1 (5 bases). Trimming took 6 bases from V and 1 from J, leaving 9 bases between them. The CDR3 spans 13 residues. Germline V gene sequence: CDR1 MNHNY, CDR2 SVGAGI (reference sequence). As DNA, the CDR3 is TGTGCCAGCAGCCTCGACAGGAACACTGAAGCTTTCTTT. As protein: CASSLDRNTEAFF.

V and J are TRBV12-1 and TRBJ2-7; TRBD1, the table's D call, was not compared with the DNA. TRBV12-1 is tagged as a pseudogene. CDR3 length equals 12 residues. CDR3 coding DNA: TGTGCCATCTACAGGGGGTTGGGCGAGCAGTACTTC. The encoded protein is CAIYRGLGEQYF.

This sequence joins TRBV6-5 and TRBJ2-1, with TRBD2 matching over 7 bases. The junction had 2 bases not matched to a gene; V was cut back by 1 base and J by 8 bases. Per germline, CDR1 MNHEY and CDR2 SVGAGI. The CDR3 consists of 13 residues. CDR3 nucleotides: TGTGCCAGCAGTTACTATGGGGGGGATGAGCAGTTCTTC. Amino acids: CASSYYGGDEQFF.

V and J are TRBV7-9 and TRBJ1-4; 9 bases match TRBD1. V lost 5 bases and J lost 6; bases outside the gene matches: 7. The CDR3 spans 15 residues. Germline V gene sequence: CDR1 SEHNR, CDR2 FQNEAQ (reference sequence). CDR3 protein: CASSPTGGAYEKLFF. The CDR3 DNA reads as TGTGCCAGCAGCCCGACAGGGGGAGCTTATGAAAAACTGTTTTTT.

This chain joins TRBV19 and TRBJ2-5, with a tentative D call TRBD1 (6 bases). From germline, CDR1 is LNHDA and CDR2 SQIVND (reference sequence). V dropped 5 bases and J dropped 2 bases, with 12 bases sitting between them. The CDR3 loop spans 14 amino acids. The DNA for the CDR3 is TGTGCCAGTAGTGTTCTCAGGGGACAAGAGACCCAGTACTTC. Its protein is CASSVLRGQETQYF.

The chain couples TRBV5-5 to TRBJ1-1; no clear D gene. The CDR3 is made up of 13 amino acids. Germline CDR1 is SGHKS and CDR2 is YYEKEE (reference sequence). Trimming took off 0 bases at V and 9 bases at J, with 12 bases between the two ends. The CDR3 DNA follows: TGTGCCAGCAGCTTGGAAGACGGACTTAAAGCTTTCTTT. It is translated as CASSLEDGLKAFF.

This clone was observed a single time. The rearrangement uses TRBV5-1 and TRBJ1-6, with 9 bases matching TRBD1. With 3 bases clipped from V and 7 bases from J, the junction kept 5 bases outside the gene matches. This CDR3 has 15 residues. Germline assignment: CDR1 SGHRS and CDR2 YFSETQ. The CDR3 nucleotides read TGCGCCAGCAGCTCGGACAGGGGATACAATTCACCCCTCCACTTT. As protein: CASSSDRGYNSPLHF. Looking up the rest from reference TRBV5-1 and TRBJ1-6 gives the full variable domain: KAGVTQTPRYLIKTRGQQVTLSCSPISGHRSVSWYQQTPGQGLQFLFEYFSETQRNKGNFPGRFSGRQFSNSRSEMNVSTLELGDSALYLCASSSDRGYNSPLHFGNGTRLTVT.

This chain uses TRBV1 with TRBJ2-1; the table names TRBD2, a call not compared with the DNA. TRBV1 represents a pseudogene. The CDR3 runs to 14 residues. The chain's CDR3 is CTSPRLAGGNEQFF. DNA of the CDR3: TGCACCAGCCCCCGACTAGCGGGGGGCAATGAGCAGTTCTTC.

The chain carries TRBV2 and TRBJ1-6; the match to TRBD1 covers 7 bases. The CDR3 length is 14 residues. Trimming removed 4 bases from V and 6 bases from J; junction bases left unmatched: 3. Germline CDR1 is SNHLY and CDR2 is FYNNEI. In DNA form, the CDR3 reads TGTGCCAGCAGTGTAGGGGGCCGTAATTCACCCCTCCACTTT. This codes for CASSVGGRNSPLHF.

The chain recombines TRBV7-2 with TRBJ1-6; D is unclear. The germline CDR1 and CDR2 sequences are SGHTA and FQGNSA. This CDR3 spans 15 amino acids. Deletions cut 1 base from V and 5 bases from J, with 9 bases between. CDR3: CASSLVQDNNSPLHF. The CDR3, as DNA: TGTGCCAGCAGCTTAGTGCAGGATAATAATTCACCCCTCCACTTT.